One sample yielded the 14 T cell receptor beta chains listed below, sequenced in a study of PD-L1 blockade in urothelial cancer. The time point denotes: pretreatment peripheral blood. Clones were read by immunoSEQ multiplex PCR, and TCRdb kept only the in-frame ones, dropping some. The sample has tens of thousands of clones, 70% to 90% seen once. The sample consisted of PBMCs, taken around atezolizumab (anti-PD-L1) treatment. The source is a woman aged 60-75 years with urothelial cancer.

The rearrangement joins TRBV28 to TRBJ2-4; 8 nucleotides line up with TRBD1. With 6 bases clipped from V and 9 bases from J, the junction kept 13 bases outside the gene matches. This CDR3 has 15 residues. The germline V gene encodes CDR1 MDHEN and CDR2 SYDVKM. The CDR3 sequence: CASSPVGQAGSIQYF. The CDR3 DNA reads TGTGCCAGCAGCCCTGTGGGACAGGCTGGGAGCATTCAGTACTTC.

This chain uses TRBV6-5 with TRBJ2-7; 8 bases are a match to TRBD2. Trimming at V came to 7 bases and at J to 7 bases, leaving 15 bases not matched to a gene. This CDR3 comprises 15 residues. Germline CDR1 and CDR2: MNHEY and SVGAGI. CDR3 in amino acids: CASNTGLAGPREQYF. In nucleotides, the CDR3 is TGTGCCAGCAACACAGGACTAGCCGGGCCTCGGGAGCAGTACTTC.

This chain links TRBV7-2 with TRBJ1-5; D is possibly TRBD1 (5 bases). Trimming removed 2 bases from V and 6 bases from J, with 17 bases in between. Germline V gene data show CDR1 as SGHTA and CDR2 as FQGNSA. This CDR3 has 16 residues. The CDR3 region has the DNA TGTGCCAGCAGCTTAAATGGGGGGGAAGTTTCTCAGCCCCAGCATTTT. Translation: CASSLNGGEVSQPQHF.

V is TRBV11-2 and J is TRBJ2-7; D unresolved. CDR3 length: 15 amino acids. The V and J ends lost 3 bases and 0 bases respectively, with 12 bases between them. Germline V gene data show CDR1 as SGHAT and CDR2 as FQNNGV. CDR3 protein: CASSLPSWSSYEQYF. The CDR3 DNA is TGTGCCAGCAGCTTGCCCTCCTGGAGCTCCTACGAGCAGTACTTC. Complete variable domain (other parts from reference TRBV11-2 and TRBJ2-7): EAGVAQSPRYKIIEKRQSVAFWCNPISGHATLYWYQQILGQGPKLLIQFQNNGVVDDSQLPKDRFSAERLKGVDSTLKIQPAKLEDSAVYLCASSLPSWSSYEQYFGPGTRLTVT.

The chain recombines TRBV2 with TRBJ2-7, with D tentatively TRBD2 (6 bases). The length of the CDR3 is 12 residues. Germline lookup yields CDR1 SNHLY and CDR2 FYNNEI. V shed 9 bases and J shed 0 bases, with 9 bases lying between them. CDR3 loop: CARRDISYEQYF. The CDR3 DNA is TGTGCCAGGCGGGATATCTCCTACGAGCAGTACTTC.

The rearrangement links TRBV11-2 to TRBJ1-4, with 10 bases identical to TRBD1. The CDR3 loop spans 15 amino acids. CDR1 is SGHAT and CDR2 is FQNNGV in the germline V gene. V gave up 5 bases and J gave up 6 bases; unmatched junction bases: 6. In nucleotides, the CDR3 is TGTGCCAGCAGCCTCGGACAGGGGGTATATGAAAAACTGTTTTTT. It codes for CASSLGQGVYEKLFF.

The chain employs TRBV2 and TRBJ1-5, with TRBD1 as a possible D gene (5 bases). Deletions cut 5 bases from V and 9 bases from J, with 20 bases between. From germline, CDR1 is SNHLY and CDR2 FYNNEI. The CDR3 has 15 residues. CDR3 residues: CASSPGGLGVGPQHF. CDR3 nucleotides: TGTGCCAGCAGTCCCGGGGGACTGGGAGTTGGGCCCCAGCATTTT.

The CDR3 sequence: CASSVGTGGLTNEKLFF. CDR3 nucleotide sequence: TGTGCCAGCAGCGTTGGGACAGGGGGCCTTACTAATGAAAAACTGTTTTTT. This chain joins TRBV9 and TRBJ1-4; TRBD1 matches at 12 bases. V shed 2 bases and J 2 bases; nucleotides not matched to a gene: 4. Germline assignment: CDR1 SGDLS and CDR2 YYNGEE. This CDR3 is built from 17 residues.

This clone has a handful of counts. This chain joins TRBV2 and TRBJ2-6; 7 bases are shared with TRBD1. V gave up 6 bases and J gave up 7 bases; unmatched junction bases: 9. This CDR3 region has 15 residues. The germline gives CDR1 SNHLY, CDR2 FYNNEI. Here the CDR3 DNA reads TGTGCCAGCAGCGGACAGGCCCTCGAAGCCAACGTCCTGACTTTC. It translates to CASSGQALEANVLTF.

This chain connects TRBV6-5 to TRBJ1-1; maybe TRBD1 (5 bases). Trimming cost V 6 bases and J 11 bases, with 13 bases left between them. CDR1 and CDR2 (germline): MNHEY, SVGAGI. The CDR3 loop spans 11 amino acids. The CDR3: CASRTLDSAFF. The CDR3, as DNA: TGTGCCAGCAGAACCTTAGACAGCGCTTTCTTT.

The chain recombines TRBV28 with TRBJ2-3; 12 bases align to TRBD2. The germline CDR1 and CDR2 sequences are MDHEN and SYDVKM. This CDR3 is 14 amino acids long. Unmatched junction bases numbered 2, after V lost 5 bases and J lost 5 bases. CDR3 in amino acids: CASSPGLAGDTQYF. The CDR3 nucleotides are TGTGCCAGCAGTCCGGGACTAGCGGGAGATACGCAGTATTTT. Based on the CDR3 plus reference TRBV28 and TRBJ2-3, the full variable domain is DVKVTQSSRYLVKRTGEKVFLECVQDMDHENMFWYRQDPGLGLRLIYFSYDVKMKEKGDIPEGYSVSREKKERFSLILESASTNQTSMYLCASSPGLAGDTQYFGPGTRLTVL.

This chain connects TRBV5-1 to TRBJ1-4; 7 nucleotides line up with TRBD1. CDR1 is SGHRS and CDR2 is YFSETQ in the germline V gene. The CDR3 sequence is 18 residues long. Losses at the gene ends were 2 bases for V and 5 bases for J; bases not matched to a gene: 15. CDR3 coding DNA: TGCGCCAGCAGCTTTGGTATGGCCTTCGGGACAGAGAATGAAAAACTGTTTTTT. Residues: CASSFGMAFGTENEKLFF.

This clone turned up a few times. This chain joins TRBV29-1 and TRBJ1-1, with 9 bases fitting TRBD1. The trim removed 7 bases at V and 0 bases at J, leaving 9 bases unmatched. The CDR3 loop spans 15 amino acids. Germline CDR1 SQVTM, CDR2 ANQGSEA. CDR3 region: CSAPGTGPLNTEAFF. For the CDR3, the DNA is TGCAGCGCTCCCGGGACAGGGCCTTTGAACACTGAAGCTTTCTTT.

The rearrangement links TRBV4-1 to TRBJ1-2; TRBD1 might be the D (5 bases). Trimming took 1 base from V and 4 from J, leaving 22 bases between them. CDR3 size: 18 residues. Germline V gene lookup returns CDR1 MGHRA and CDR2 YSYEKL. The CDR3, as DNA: TGCGCCAGCAGCCAAGTAGGTGGGGCGGGGTCCCGGGGCTATGGCTACACCTTC. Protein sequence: CASSQVGGAGSRGYGYTF.